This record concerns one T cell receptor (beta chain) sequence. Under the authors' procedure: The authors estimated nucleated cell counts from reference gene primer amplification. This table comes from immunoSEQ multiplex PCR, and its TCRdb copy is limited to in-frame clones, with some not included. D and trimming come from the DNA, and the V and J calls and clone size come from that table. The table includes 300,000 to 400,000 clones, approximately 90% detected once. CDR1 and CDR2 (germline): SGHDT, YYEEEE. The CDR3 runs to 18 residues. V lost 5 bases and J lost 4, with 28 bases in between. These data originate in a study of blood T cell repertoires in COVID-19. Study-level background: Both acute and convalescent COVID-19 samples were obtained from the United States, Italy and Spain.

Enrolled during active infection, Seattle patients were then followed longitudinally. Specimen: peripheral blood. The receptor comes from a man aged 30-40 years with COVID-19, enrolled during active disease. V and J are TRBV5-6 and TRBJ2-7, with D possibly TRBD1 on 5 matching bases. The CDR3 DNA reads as TGTGCCAGCAGTTCTTGGGTTGAGGCAGGGTTCGGTGGGTACGAGCAGTACTTC. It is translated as CASSSWVEAGFGGYEQYF.